A single sample is the source of the 30 T cell receptor beta chains below, sequenced in a study of PD-1 blockade in classical Hodgkin lymphoma. Relapse after autologous stem cell transplantation occurred in every patient, and brentuximab vedotin exposure varied. TCRdb keeps only in-frame clones here, not all; method: immunoSEQ multiplex PCR. The data contain over 50,000 clones, around 67% of them singletons. The material sequenced was peripheral blood mononuclear cells (PBMCs), taken before the second cycle of nivolumab. The receptors stem from a human donor with classical Hodgkin lymphoma.

CDR3 sequence (DNA): TGTGCCAGCAGTTACTCGACAGGGGAAACCGGGGAGCTGTTTTTT. Translation: CASSYSTGETGELFF. The V and J genes are TRBV6-5 and TRBJ2-2; 8 nucleotides line up with TRBD1. CDR1 MNHEY and CDR2 SVGAGI come from the germline V gene. CDR3 length equals 15 residues. The V segment lost 0 bases and the J segment 5 bases; nucleotides outside the gene matches: 2.

Of note for this clone: This may arise from a read error, as a much more abundant clone is one base away. The same CDR3 arises from other DNA sequences in this sample as well. V is TRBV28 and J is TRBJ2-7, with TRBD2 matching over 8 bases. Unmatched junction bases numbered 5, after V lost 2 bases and J lost 2 bases. This CDR3 has 15 residues. The germline V gene encodes CDR1 MDHEN and CDR2 SYDVKM. The CDR3 loop is CASSLGLAGAYEQYF. In nucleotides, the CDR3 is TGTGCCAGCAGTTTAGGGCTAGCGGGCGCCTACGAGCAGTACTTC.

The rearrangement uses TRBV27 and TRBJ1-4; 7 positions match TRBD1. In germline, CDR1 is MNHEY, CDR2 SMNVEV (reference sequence). The length of the CDR3 is 17 residues. V lost 3 bases to trimming and J lost 7 bases; unmatched junction nucleotides: 14. In nucleotides, the CDR3 is TGTGCCAGCAGTTTGACCGGGACAGCTCCTAGGGGTGAAAAACTGTTTTTT. This gives the protein CASSLTGTAPRGEKLFF.

This clone appeared a few times. The chain links TRBV27 to TRBJ1-2; D gene unclear. The CDR3 has 13 amino acids. Germline values: CDR1 MNHEY, CDR2 SMNVEV (reference sequence). Trimming removed 5 bases from V and 8 bases from J, with 15 bases in between. The CDR3 DNA reads as TGTGCCAGCAGTCCGACGGCACTTAGGGGCTACACCTTC. Encoded protein: CASSPTALRGYTF.

The genes are TRBV28 and TRBJ1-2; D unclear. CDR3 size: 14 residues. Germline CDR1 is MDHEN and CDR2 is SYDVKM. V was clipped by 2 bases and J by 8 bases, with 15 bases between them. The CDR3 DNA is TGTGCCAGCAGTTTAGGGCAGGCCTTGGGCGGCTACACCTTC. It is translated as CASSLGQALGGYTF.

This clone was detected once. The V and J genes are TRBV6-1 and TRBJ2-5; D remains ambiguous. V was pared by 7 bases and J by 2 bases, with 8 bases between. The CDR3 totals 12 residues. Germline CDR1 and CDR2: MNHNS and SASEGT. This chain's CDR3 is CASTPGQETQYF. The CDR3 DNA is TGTGCCAGCACCCCTGGACAAGAGACCCAGTACTTC.

The rearrangement links TRBV5-1 to TRBJ2-2; D may be TRBD1 (5 bases). The CDR3 is made up of 15 amino acids. Trimming shortened V by 0 bases and J by 3 bases, and 9 bases separated the two germline ends. Per the germline V gene, CDR1 is SGHRS and CDR2 is YFSETQ. The chain's CDR3 is CASSLDGRDTGELFF. The CDR3 region has the DNA TGCGCCAGCAGCTTGGACGGCAGGGACACCGGGGAGCTGTTTTTT.

This rearrangement joins TRBV9 to TRBJ1-6; a weak D match, TRBD1 (6 bases). The V gene lost 0 bases and the J gene lost 6 bases, with 13 bases spanning the gap. The CDR3 totals 16 residues. Per the germline V gene, CDR1 is SGDLS and CDR2 is YYNGEE. The chain's CDR3 is CASSVGGRQANSPLHF. CDR3 in DNA: TGTGCCAGCAGCGTAGGGGGCCGACAGGCTAATTCACCCCTCCACTTT.

This chain links TRBV5-1 with TRBJ2-4, with D perhaps matching TRBD1 or TRBD2 (5 bases each). The CDR3 loop spans 15 amino acids. Germline V gene sequence: CDR1 SGHRS, CDR2 YFSETQ. Trimming removed 3 bases at V and 7 bases at J, with 17 bases between. CDR3 bases: TGCGCCAGCAGCTGGGCCCAGGGAGACGTCAACATTCAGTACTTC. It is translated as CASSWAQGDVNIQYF.

This rearrangement joins TRBV28 to TRBJ2-5, with D uncertain. Trimming left V 5 bases short and J 3 bases short, with 13 bases between. From germline, CDR1 is MDHEN and CDR2 SYDVKM. CDR3 length: 14 residues. CDR3 sequence (DNA): TGTGCCAGCAGTACCCGCATACGAAAAGAGACCCAGTACTTC. This encodes CASSTRIRKETQYF.

This clone showed up just once. This chain links TRBV6-1 with TRBJ2-7; D is unresolved. Looked up from germline, CDR1 is MNHNS and CDR2 is SASEGT. The CDR3 extends over 14 amino acids. Trimming took off 5 bases at V and 0 bases at J, with 11 bases between the two ends. The CDR3: CASSPLGASYEQYF. The DNA for the CDR3 is TGTGCCAGCAGTCCCCTTGGAGCCTCCTACGAGCAGTACTTC.

This sequence joins TRBV25-1 and TRBJ1-1; D ambiguous. The germline gives CDR1 MGHDK, CDR2 SYGVNS. The CDR3 has 14 residues. V shed 6 bases and J shed 7 bases, with 18 bases lying between them. The CDR3 nucleotides are TGTGCCAGCAGAGGAAGCGGGCACTCAGGTGAAGCTTTCTTT. It is translated as CASRGSGHSGEAFF.

The chain recombines TRBV5-6 with TRBJ1-1; 10 bases match TRBD1. V trimming: 0 bases; J trimming: 8 bases; junction bases outside the gene matches: 1. The CDR3 extends over 13 amino acids. Per the germline V gene, CDR1 is SGHDT and CDR2 is YYEEEE. The CDR3: CASSLVTGGEAFF. In DNA form, the CDR3 reads TGTGCCAGCAGCTTGGTGACAGGGGGCGAAGCTTTCTTT. Complete variable domain (other parts from reference TRBV5-6 and TRBJ1-1): DAGVTQSPTHLIKTRGQQVTLRCSPKSGHDTVSWYQQALGQGPQFIFQYYEEEERQRGNFPDRFSGHQFPNYSSELNVNALLLGDSALYLCASSLVTGGEAFFGQGTRLTVV.

This clone was recorded only once. This chain links TRBV29-1 with TRBJ1-5, with a tentative D call TRBD1 (5 bases). Germline V gene lookup returns CDR1 SQVTM and CDR2 ANQGSEA. Between the trimmed V and J ends, which lost 7 bases and 6 bases, there was a span of 16 bases. The CDR3 totals 13 residues. CDR3 in DNA: TGCAGCGGGGGGGACGGAAAAGGTCAGCCCCAGCATTTT. It specifies CSGGDGKGQPQHF.

V is TRBV6-5 and J is TRBJ2-7; D might be TRBD1 or TRBD2, each matching 5 bases. This CDR3 spans 13 amino acids. Germline V lookup: CDR1 MNHEY, CDR2 SVGAGI. V lost 3 bases to trimming and J lost 3 bases, with 9 bases between them. The CDR3 reads CASSYWGSYEQYF. DNA for the CDR3: TGTGCCAGCAGTTATTGGGGGAGCTACGAGCAGTACTTC.

The gene calls are TRBV30 and TRBJ2-7; possibly TRBD2 for D (6 bases). V was clipped by 2 bases and J by 5 bases, with 10 bases between them. The CDR3 covers 12 residues. Germline V gives CDR1 GTSNPN, CDR2 SVGIG (reference sequence). The CDR3: CAWSLSGDEQYF. CDR3 in DNA: TGTGCCTGGAGTCTCTCGGGGGACGAGCAGTACTTC.

This chain joins TRBV19 and TRBJ2-2; 10 positions match TRBD1. V was pared by 2 bases and J by 6 bases, with 9 bases of the junction left unmatched. The germline V gene has CDR1 LNHDA and CDR2 SQIVND (reference sequence). CDR3 length: 17 amino acids. The CDR3, as DNA: TGTGCCAGTAGTATACGCCCATTCGGACAGGGGGCCGGGGAGCTGTTTTTT. This sequence encodes CASSIRPFGQGAGELFF.

The J gene is TRBJ2-3, the V gene TRBV10-1; the D is unclear. The germline gives CDR1 WNHNN, CDR2 SYGVQD (reference sequence). V was trimmed by 6 bases and J by 2 bases, leaving 3 bases between them. The CDR3 is 11 amino acids. The CDR3 loop reads CASSHTDTQYF. The CDR3 DNA follows: TGCGCCAGCAGCCACACAGATACGCAGTATTTT.

This chain joins TRBV6-1 and TRBJ1-1; D not certain. Germline lookup yields CDR1 MNHNS and CDR2 SASEGT. The CDR3 spans 14 residues. V was clipped by 7 bases and J by 1 base, with 13 bases between them. The CDR3 nucleotides read TGTGCCAGCACCAAAGACATCAGGAACACTGAAGCTTTCTTT. Protein: CASTKDIRNTEAFF.

This clone was detected only a few times. V and J are TRBV2 and TRBJ1-1, with a possible D match to TRBD1 (6 bases). The V and J ends lost 8 bases and 6 bases respectively, with 16 bases between them. This CDR3 is built from 13 residues. Germline V gene sequence: CDR1 SNHLY, CDR2 FYNNEI. CDR3 DNA sequence: TGTGCCAGCCTACCCGGGGGGCTGGCTGAAGCTTTCTTT. Translating it yields CASLPGGLAEAFF.

The chain combines TRBV21-1 with TRBJ2-1; TRBD2, the table's D call, was not compared with the DNA. TRBV21-1 is a recognized pseudogene. CDR3 length: 18 residues. This chain's CDR3 is CASSKYDEKLAGDNEQFF. The CDR3 DNA sequence: TGTGCCAGCAGCAAATATGATGAAAAACTAGCGGGGGACAATGAGCAGTTCTTC.

This clone was seen only a few times. The chain carries TRBV18 and TRBJ1-4, with 8 bases that match TRBD1. The CDR3 is made up of 18 amino acids. The germline V gene has CDR1 KGHSH and CDR2 LQKENI. V shed 1 base and J 0 bases; nucleotides not matched to a gene: 7. CDR3 sequence reads: CASSPLRTGSATNEKLFF. Here the CDR3 DNA reads TGTGCCAGCTCACCACTACGGACAGGGTCCGCAACTAATGAAAAACTGTTTTTT.

The V gene is TRBV6-5, the J gene TRBJ1-2, with a possible D match to TRBD1 (5 bases). The CDR3 totals 11 residues. Germline assignment: CDR1 MNHEY and CDR2 SVGAGI. Trimming removed 1 base from V and 8 bases from J, with 5 bases in between. CDR3 region: CASSYWGGYTF. The CDR3 DNA follows: TGTGCCAGCAGTTACTGGGGCGGCTACACCTTC.

This CDR3 reads CASSLEVSGNTIYF. For the CDR3, the DNA is TGTGCCAGCAGCTTGGAAGTCTCTGGAAACACCATATATTTT. The chain couples TRBV5-8 to TRBJ1-3; D is unresolved. V was shortened by 0 bases and J by 0 bases, with 4 bases between the two germline ends. Germline V gene data show CDR1 as SGHTS and CDR2 as YDEGEE. CDR3 size: 14 residues.

The gene calls are TRBV4-3 and TRBJ2-3; D is possibly TRBD1 or TRBD2 (6 bases each). Per germline, CDR1 LGHNA and CDR2 YSLEER. The CDR3 sequence is 15 residues long. Deletions cut 3 bases from V and 5 bases from J, with 15 bases between. As DNA, the CDR3 is TGCGCCAGCAGCCAGAGACAGGCCGGGGGAGATACGCAGTATTTT. Protein product: CASSQRQAGGDTQYF.

J is TRBJ2-3 and V is TRBV4-2; D remains unclear. The germline V and J ends were trimmed by 3 bases and 1 base, with 8 bases remaining between them. The CDR3 consists of 14 residues. Germline values: CDR1 LGHNA, CDR2 YNFKEQ. For the CDR3, the DNA is TGTGCCAGCAGCCAGCGGTGGGGCACAGATACGCAGTATTTT. Translated, it gives CASSQRWGTDTQYF.

This clone occurred a few times. The chain couples TRBV4-2 to TRBJ1-5; D uncertain. This CDR3 has 13 amino acids. Trimming pared 3 bases from V and 5 bases from J, leaving 8 bases between. Germline V gene lookup returns CDR1 LGHNA and CDR2 YNFKEQ. The CDR3 DNA sequence: TGTGCCAGCAGCCAGCCTCAGGATCAGCCCCAGCATTTT. This sequence encodes CASSQPQDQPQHF.

The chain recombines TRBV11-2 with TRBJ2-7; D not resolved. V was clipped by 3 bases and J by 3 bases, with 21 bases between them. Germline V lookup: CDR1 SGHAT, CDR2 FQNNGV. The CDR3 runs 17 residues. This CDR3 reads CASSLRRPVVGFYEQYF. The CDR3 region has the DNA TGTGCCAGCAGCTTGAGGCGGCCCGTGGTGGGCTTCTACGAGCAGTACTTC.

V usage is TRBV6-1 and J usage is TRBJ2-7; D unresolved. The CDR3 consists of 11 residues. V lost 6 bases and J lost 6, with 9 bases in between. CDR1 and CDR2 from the germline V gene are MNHNS and SASEGT. CDR3 bases: TGTGCCAGCAGCGAATTTTCCGAGCAGTACTTC. This sequence encodes CASSEFSEQYF.

CDR3 coding DNA: TGTGCCAGCAGCTATACAGGGGGGAACACCGGGGAGCTGTTTTTT. It yields the protein CASSYTGGNTGELFF. The chain combines TRBV7-2 with TRBJ2-2; 8 nucleotides line up with TRBD1. The CDR3 covers 15 residues. CDR1 is SGHTA, CDR2 FQGNSA, per germline. The trim removed 4 bases at V and 1 base at J, leaving 2 bases unmatched.